This T cell receptor (beta chain) stems from a study of PD-1 blockade in classical Hodgkin lymphoma. Germline V gene data show CDR1 as SGHTA and CDR2 as FQGTGA. This CDR3 is built from 19 residues. V shed 8 bases, J shed 0 bases, and the junction held 12 bases outside the gene matches. The data were produced by immunoSEQ multiplex PCR, yet TCRdb's version contains in-frame clones alone and is incomplete. The data show about 15,000 clones, with over 80% seen just once and 30% to 40% held by the top ten. The study, taken as a whole, reports: After ASCT, patients who started nivolumab under 1 year later were excluded. According to reports, newly diagnosed patients had lower baseline TCR diversity than healthy donors, and relapsed/refractory patients had lower baseline TCR diversity still.

All the patients suffered relapse after autologous stem cell transplantation, and brentuximab vedotin exposure differed. Of note for this clone: Its antigen is as yet unknown.

This chain links TRBV7-3 with TRBJ2-2; TRBD2 agrees at 13 bases. This receptor was identified in a human donor with classical Hodgkin lymphoma. The sequenced sample was peripheral blood mononuclear cells (PBMCs), obtained before the second cycle of nivolumab. The CDR3 loop reads CASGQGTSGAYANTGELFF. CDR3 nucleotides: TGTGCCAGCGGTCAAGGGACTAGCGGGGCATACGCGAACACCGGGGAGCTGTTTTTT.